The next 31 T cell receptor beta chains were all read from a single sample in a study of CXCR3-negative and CXCR3-positive naive CD8 T cells. cDNA libraries for TRB were generated by 5' RACE incorporating UMI labels. TCRdb reanalyzed the 5' RACE reads, giving one entry per CDR3 protein sequence and no DNA. This table holds about 92,000 distinct CDR3 sequences. Sequenced input: naive CXCR3- CD8+ T cells from blood. Stated subset: CD45RO-CCR7+CD27+CD95- naive CD8+ T cells lacking CXCR3 (TNR3-). The source is a human donor in good health. Some clones in this sample may be carry-over from other donors' samples.

The V call is TRBV3-1, the J call TRBJ2-7; TCRdb designates TRBD1, a call that cannot be tested without DNA. The germline CDR1 and CDR2 sequences are LGHDT and YNNKEL (reference sequence). CDR3 length: 14 residues. Here the CDR3 reads CASSQAAGSYEQYF.

The chain carries TRBV30 and TRBJ1-2. The CDR3 length is 13 residues. Germline V gives CDR1 GTSNPN, CDR2 SVGIG (reference sequence). CDR3: CAWRPRVDYGYTF. The full variable domain, its missing parts supplied by reference TRBV30 and TRBJ1-2, is SQTIHQWPATLVQPVGSPLSLECTVEGTSNPNLYWYRQAAGRGLQLLFYSVGIGQISSEVPQNLSASRPQDRQFILSSKKLLLSDSGFYLCAWRPRVDYGYTFGSGTRLTVV.

V is TRBV6-5 and J is TRBJ2-1; no DNA is available, so the TRBD2 call from TCRdb remains unchecked. Germline V gene sequence: CDR1 MNHEY, CDR2 SVGAGI. CDR3 length equals 21 residues. CDR3 loop: CASSYSVASGRNGDPIHEQFF.

The chain employs TRBV4-2 and TRBJ2-2; TCRdb's D call of TRBD1 is untestable without DNA. The CDR3 totals 17 residues. From germline, CDR1 is LGHNA and CDR2 YNFKEQ. CDR3: CASSARTGGDNTGELFF.

The CDR3 here is CASSFQRGPQNIQYF. This chain links TRBV5-1 with TRBJ2-3; TCRdb returns TRBD2, unconfirmable since there is no DNA. CDR3 size: 15 residues. Germline loops: CDR1 SGHRS, CDR2 YFSETQ.

The CDR3 spells CASGLAGEGKETQYF. The rearrangement links TRBV12-3 or TRBV12-4 to TRBJ2-5; TCRdb selects TRBD1, and the lack of DNA leaves this call unchecked. The CDR3 is 15 residues long.

This chain connects TRBV20-1 to TRBJ2-7; there is no DNA to check the TCRdb D call of TRBD1. This CDR3 has 14 residues. Germline V gene lookup returns CDR1 DFQATT and CDR2 SNEGSKA (reference sequence). The CDR3 here is CSARNRPRNYEQYF.

This chain's CDR3 is CASSLTGDRGYEQYF. The chain has TRBV7-3 and TRBJ2-7; TCRdb outputs TRBD1, but without DNA this stays unchecked. From germline, CDR1 is SGHTA and CDR2 FQGTGA. The CDR3 is 15 amino acids. The full variable domain, rest sourced from reference TRBV7-3 and TRBJ2-7, is GAGVSQTPSNKVTEKGKYVELRCDPISGHTALYWYRQSLGQGPEFLIYFQGTGAADDSGLPNDRFFAVRPEGSVSTLKIQRTERGDSAVYLCASSLTGDRGYEQYFGPGTRLTVT.

The chain employs TRBV19 and TRBJ2-1; the TCRdb call, TRBD1, lacks DNA for checking. The CDR3 totals 14 residues. Germline values: CDR1 LNHDA, CDR2 SQIVND (reference sequence). The chain's CDR3 is CASSILDMNNEQFF. The full variable domain, in which reference TRBV19 and TRBJ2-1 provide the parts outside the CDR3, is DGGITQSPKYLFRKEGQNVTLSCEQNLNHDAMYWYRQDPGQGLRLIYYSQIVNDFQKGDIAEGYSVSREKKESFPLTVTSAQKNPTAFYLCASSILDMNNEQFFGPGTRLTVL.

The rearrangement links TRBV7-3 to TRBJ1-1; TCRdb's D call of TRBD1 is untestable without DNA. Germline V gives CDR1 SGHTA, CDR2 FQGTGA. This CDR3 contains 15 residues. CDR3 residues: CASSPGTGGMTEAFF.

V and J are TRBV6-6 and TRBJ2-7; TCRdb gives TRBD1 as the D gene, but with no DNA this cannot be confirmed. Per germline, CDR1 MNHNY and CDR2 SVGAGI (reference sequence). The CDR3 is 17 residues long. The CDR3 region is CASSYSRTTTGRNEQYF.

The chain has TRBV7-8 and TRBJ2-7. Per germline, CDR1 SGHVS and CDR2 FQNEAQ. This CDR3 contains 15 residues. This CDR3 reads CASSLEKNPFYEQYF.

Here the CDR3 reads CASSRSSTGKDYGYTF. The chain uses TRBV14 and TRBJ1-2; TCRdb calls TRBD1, which cannot be checked without DNA. The CDR3 extends over 16 amino acids. Germline V lookup: CDR1 SGHDN, CDR2 FVKESK.

This chain uses TRBV29-1 with TRBJ1-3. The CDR3 has 14 amino acids. Germline V gene sequence: CDR1 SQVTM, CDR2 ANQGSEA. The CDR3 protein is CSVQDFSSGNTIYF.

V usage is TRBV4-1 and J usage is TRBJ2-7; no DNA is available, so the TRBD2 call from TCRdb remains unchecked. The germline V gene encodes CDR1 MGHRA and CDR2 YSYEKL. The CDR3 loop spans 16 amino acids. The CDR3 protein is CASRQTSGGPPYEQYF.

The J gene is TRBJ2-2, the V gene TRBV29-1. CDR3 length equals 14 residues. Germline V gene data show CDR1 as SQVTM and CDR2 as ANQGSEA. The CDR3: CSVERSGNTGELFF.

The chain carries TRBV7-6 and TRBJ2-3. This CDR3 contains 15 residues. Germline assignment: CDR1 SGHVS and CDR2 FNYEAQ. The CDR3 spells CASSLSVVDTDTQYF.

The chain combines TRBV7-8 with TRBJ2-1; TCRdb lists TRBD2, though no DNA is available to test this call. The CDR3 totals 17 residues. Germline-derived CDR1 and CDR2 are SGHVS and FQNEAQ. The CDR3 loop is CASSTGTSGRDGREQFF. Using reference TRBV7-8 and TRBJ2-1 for the parts outside the CDR3, the full variable domain is GAGVSQSPRYKVAKRGQDVALRCDPISGHVSLFWYQQALGQGPEFLTYFQNEAQLDKSGLPSDRFFAERPEGSVSTLKIQRTQQEDSAVYLCASSTGTSGRDGREQFFGPGTRLTVL.

The CDR3 reads CASSFGASATYEQYF. V is TRBV9 and J is TRBJ2-7; TCRdb's D call of TRBD2 is untestable without DNA. Germline values: CDR1 SGDLS, CDR2 YYNGEE. CDR3 length: 15 amino acids.

This chain connects TRBV29-1 to TRBJ2-3; TCRdb's D call, TRBD2, is unchecked because there is no DNA. Germline values: CDR1 SQVTM, CDR2 ANQGSEA. The CDR3 consists of 12 residues. Here the CDR3 reads CSGRLALDTQYF.

V usage is TRBV5-1 and J usage is TRBJ2-2. The CDR3 has 12 amino acids. CDR1 is SGHRS and CDR2 is YFSETQ in the germline V gene. The CDR3 region is CASSSYTGELFF. Looking up the rest from reference TRBV5-1 and TRBJ2-2 gives the full variable domain: KAGVTQTPRYLIKTRGQQVTLSCSPISGHRSVSWYQQTPGQGLQFLFEYFSETQRNKGNFPGRFSGRQFSNSRSEMNVSTLELGDSALYLCASSSYTGELFFGEGSRLTVL.

The genes are TRBV29-1 and TRBJ1-4; no DNA is available, so the TRBD1 call from TCRdb remains unchecked. In germline, CDR1 is SQVTM, CDR2 ANQGSEA. The CDR3 sequence is 14 residues long. CDR3 region: CSVRLRDRGLTLFF.

The chain employs TRBV29-1 and TRBJ2-7; TCRdb returns TRBD2, unconfirmable since there is no DNA. The CDR3 length is 13 residues. From germline, CDR1 is SQVTM and CDR2 ANQGSEA. The CDR3 here is CSVGPTSFYEQYF.

The J gene is TRBJ2-5, the V gene TRBV29-1; checking the TCRdb D call of TRBD2 is not possible without DNA. The germline gives CDR1 SQVTM, CDR2 ANQGSEA. The CDR3 spans 14 residues. CDR3 protein: CSVAGLASEGTQYF.

The chain is built from TRBV28 and TRBJ2-3; TCRdb calls TRBD2, which cannot be checked without DNA. There are 16 residues in the CDR3. CDR1 is MDHEN and CDR2 is SYDVKM in the germline V gene. The chain's CDR3 is CASSFLAGGDTDTQYF.

The rearrangement links TRBV27 to TRBJ2-7; lacking DNA, the TRBD1 call made by TCRdb goes unchecked. The length of the CDR3 is 14 residues. CDR1 is MNHEY, CDR2 SMNVEV, per germline (reference sequence). This chain's CDR3 is CASSGTGDAYEQYF.

The chain recombines TRBV9 with TRBJ2-3; TCRdb picks TRBD2, but there is no DNA to check that call. CDR1 and CDR2 (germline): SGDLS, YYNGEE. The CDR3 spans 20 residues. Here the CDR3 reads CASSVAGVGPSGGNLDTQYF.

The J gene is TRBJ2-1, the V gene TRBV11-2. CDR3 size: 17 residues. CDR1 SGHAT and CDR2 FQNNGV come from the germline V gene. This chain's CDR3 is CASSLFTRKTSYNEQFF.

The V and J genes are TRBV5-5 and TRBJ2-2; TCRdb proposes TRBD1, but this gene call is untestable without DNA. Germline CDR1 is SGHKS and CDR2 is YYEKEE (reference sequence). The CDR3 loop spans 14 amino acids. The CDR3 is CASSEGQNTGELFF.

V gene TRBV4-1 combines with J gene TRBJ2-7; TCRdb's D call, TRBD2, is unchecked because there is no DNA. The germline V gene has CDR1 MGHRA and CDR2 YSYEKL. This CDR3 contains 15 residues. The CDR3 loop is CASSQVASLAYEQYF.

The chain couples TRBV29-1 to TRBJ2-2. The CDR3 length is 13 residues. The germline V gene encodes CDR1 SQVTM and CDR2 ANQGSEA. CDR3 region: CSGLDGNTGELFF.